Below, 13 T cell receptor beta chains from the same sample are listed, as sequenced in a study of blood T cells in healthy people across ages. Then a second PCR, running about 6 to 11 cycles, was carried out with a sample-barcoded 5' primer and a J-beta primer mix. TCRdb ran MiXCR on the 5' RACE reads and lists one entry per CDR3 protein. This sample carries around 1.5 million distinct CDR3 sequences, around 36% of them seen once, and the ten largest clones take 11%. Source material: blood. The receptor source for this set is a young woman in good health.

This chain uses TRBV7-2 with TRBJ2-1; a possible D gene is TRBD1 (5 bases). The CDR3 contains 16 residues. The germline CDR1 and CDR2 sequences are SGHTA and FQGNSA. Trimming removed 5 bases from V and 6 bases from J, with 20 bases in between. CDR3 DNA sequence: TGTACCAGCAGCCCCTCTAGGGGTCCCCCGGCCAATGAGCAGTTCTTC. Encoded protein: CTSSPSRGPPANEQFF.

The V gene is TRBV21-1, the J gene TRBJ2-6; TRBD2 was called by the table and not checked on the DNA. TRBV21-1 represents a pseudogene. The CDR3 has 20 amino acids. This CDR3 reads CASSKGGPPPSSSGANVLTF. CDR3 bases: TGTGCCAGCAGCAAAGGGGGACCCCCTCCCTCCTCCTCTGGGGCCAACGTCCTGACTTTC.

This sequence joins TRBV27 and TRBJ1-6; D uncertain. V lost 5 bases and J lost 10, with 18 bases in between. The CDR3 length is 15 residues. The germline V gene encodes CDR1 MNHEY and CDR2 SMNVEV (reference sequence). The CDR3 sequence is CASSPPGWVGSPLHF. The CDR3 DNA sequence: TGTGCCAGCAGTCCGCCCGGATGGGTGGGATCACCCCTCCACTTT.

V usage is TRBV28 and J usage is TRBJ2-1, with D perhaps matching TRBD2 (9 bases). V was shortened by 7 bases and J by 5 bases, with 30 bases between the two germline ends. The CDR3 consists of 19 residues. The germline gives CDR1 MDHEN, CDR2 SYDVKM. The CDR3 sequence: CASILSPRGREGKNNEQFF. CDR3 nucleotides: TGTGCCAGCATTCTTTCCCCCAGGGGGCGGGAGGGGAAAAACAATGAGCAGTTCTTC.

This clonotype was seen just once. No DNA is shown, since the ends of the CDR3 on it are uncertain; the CDR3 is the one TCRdb lists. The chain links TRBV29-1 to TRBJ2-3; the table's TRBD1 call for D was not verified on the DNA. The V gene's germline CDR1 is SQVTM and CDR2 ANQGSEA. The CDR3 spans 24 amino acids, including both terminal residues. The CDR3: CSVDGVGKYGYTFGSGTSTDTQYF.

The chain links TRBV4-1 to TRBJ2-3; TRBD2 agrees at 12 bases. CDR1 and CDR2 (germline): MGHRA, YSYEKL. CDR3 length equals 16 residues. With V trimmed by 1 base and J by 5 bases, 4 bases remained unmatched. The CDR3 nucleotides read TGCGCCAGCAGCCAAGCTGGACTAGCGGGGATAGATACGCAGTATTTT. This gives the protein CASSQAGLAGIDTQYF.

V gene TRBV30 combines with J gene TRBJ2-4; D is unresolved. The V end was cut by 5 bases, the J end by 2 bases, with 10 bases between. The CDR3 contains 13 residues. The germline V gene has CDR1 GTSNPN and CDR2 SVGIG (reference sequence). CDR3 residues: CAWARLTKNIQYF. The CDR3 nucleotides are TGTGCCTGGGCCCGGTTGACCAAAAACATTCAGTACTTC.

Regarding this clonotype: This sequence may be a read error, since a much larger clone differs from it by one base. The J gene is TRBJ2-7, the V gene TRBV11-2; 7 bases are a match to TRBD2. Unmatched junction bases numbered 11, after V lost 0 bases and J lost 9 bases. This CDR3 has 15 residues. The V gene's germline CDR1 is SGHAT and CDR2 FQNNGV. The CDR3 spells CASSLEGGGSGAQYF. The CDR3 region has the DNA TGTGCCAGCAGCTTAGAGGGGGGAGGGTCTGGGGCGCAGTACTTC.

This rearrangement joins TRBV27 to TRBJ2-1; a weak D match, TRBD2 (6 bases). From germline, CDR1 is MNHEY and CDR2 SMNVEV (reference sequence). V dropped 8 bases and J dropped 0 bases, with 20 bases sitting between them. CDR3 length: 17 amino acids. DNA for the CDR3: TGTGCCAGCTGGCCGTCCGGTCGGGGGAGCTCCTACAATGAGCAGTTCTTC. This sequence encodes CASWPSGRGSSYNEQFF.

This clonotype was detected a few times. The chain has TRBV5-1 and TRBJ2-1; TRBD2 might be the D (6 bases). Trimming took off 3 bases at V and 8 bases at J, with 12 bases between the two ends. This CDR3 region has 13 residues. CDR1 and CDR2 from the germline V gene are SGHRS and YFSETQ. The CDR3 coding sequence is TGCGCCAGCAGCTCCGGGACTGACGATGAGCAGTTCTTC. As protein: CASSSGTDDEQFF.

This clonotype has more than one count but fewer than ten. The chain employs TRBV11-2 and TRBJ2-5; D is uncertain. The CDR3 extends over 14 amino acids. V was cut by 4 bases and J by 5 bases, with 14 bases left in between. Germline-derived CDR1 and CDR2 are SGHAT and FQNNGV. In nucleotides, the CDR3 is TGTGCCAGCAGCTCAGCCCGGTTCGGTGAGACCCAGTACTTC. Its protein product is CASSSARFGETQYF.

Of note for this clonotype: A much larger clone differs by one base, so this may be a read error. V and J are TRBV12-3 or TRBV12-4 and TRBJ2-1, with D possibly matching TRBD1 (6 bases). This CDR3 has 15 amino acids. V gave up 7 bases and J gave up 10 bases, with 23 bases separating them. CDR3 sequence (DNA): TGTGCCAGCACCTCTACTCCGACAGGCCACTACGAGCAGTTCTTC. As protein: CASTSTPTGHYEQFF.

The CDR3 DNA sequence: TGCGCCAGCAGCTTGGCGAGCTTCCAAGAGACCCAGTACTTC. Protein sequence: CASSLASFQETQYF. This chain uses TRBV5-1 with TRBJ2-5, with D hard to call. CDR3 length: 14 residues. Looked up from germline, CDR1 is SGHRS and CDR2 is YFSETQ. V gave up 0 bases and J gave up 1 base, with 7 bases separating them. Full variable domain (remainder filled in from reference TRBV5-1 and TRBJ2-5): KAGVTQTPRYLIKTRGQQVTLSCSPISGHRSVSWYQQTPGQGLQFLFEYFSETQRNKGNFPGRFSGRQFSNSRSEMNVSTLELGDSALYLCASSLASFQETQYFGPGTRLLVL.